This TCR beta chain was sequenced during a study of technical replicates of blood from a few donors. This CDR3 comprises 13 residues. Germline CDR1 is MNHNS and CDR2 is SASEGT. Trimming removed 8 bases at V and 5 bases at J, with 14 bases between. TCRdb's table, derived via immunoSEQ multiplex PCR, lists solely in-frame clones and lacks some. The sample shows tens of thousands of clones, 93% of them seen only once. The V call is TRBV6-1, the J call TRBJ2-3, with D perhaps matching TRBD1 (5 bases). The clonotype was recovered from a human donor in good health. The sequenced sample consisted of T cells isolated from PBMCs. The CDR3 sequence is CASSAGNVDTQYF. CDR3 nucleotide sequence: TGTGCCAGCTCGGCAGGGAACGTAGATACGCAGTATTTT.